The 23 T cell receptor beta chains below were found in one sample sequenced in a study of blood T cell repertoires in COVID-19. Sequencing used immunoSEQ multiplex PCR; TCRdb keeps in-frame clones, though not all of them. The profile shows 200,000 or so clones, 83% of them singletons. The sample was PBMCs or T cells enriched from blood (not recorded which). These receptors were collected from a woman aged 45 to 65 who had been exposed to COVID-19.

This clone was observed a single time. The chain is built from TRBV19 and TRBJ2-1; no clear D gene. The CDR3 totals 12 residues. V lost 7 bases and J 4 bases, leaving 8 bases between the germline ends. CDR1 is LNHDA, CDR2 SQIVND, per germline (reference sequence). This CDR3 reads CASKARYNEQFF. CDR3 nucleotides: TGTGCCAGTAAAGCGCGGTACAATGAGCAGTTCTTC. The variable domain in full, with the rest retrieved from reference TRBV19 and TRBJ2-1, is DGGITQSPKYLFRKEGQNVTLSCEQNLNHDAMYWYRQDPGQGLRLIYYSQIVNDFQKGDIAEGYSVSREKKESFPLTVTSAQKNPTAFYLCASKARYNEQFFGPGTRLTVL.

The chain carries TRBV12-5 and TRBJ2-5; possible D gene TRBD1, 6 bases. The V gene lost 1 base and the J gene lost 4 bases, with 22 bases spanning the gap. The CDR3 contains 18 residues. CDR1 LGHNT and CDR2 FRNRAP come from the germline V gene. CDR3 bases: TGTGCTAGTGGTTTGGAACGGAAGGTGGGCAGGGGAAGAGAGACCCAGTACTTC. Protein product: CASGLERKVGRGRETQYF. The variable domain in full, completed from reference TRBV12-5 and TRBJ2-5, reads DARVTQTPRHKVTEMGQEVTMRCQPILGHNTVFWYRQTMMQGLELLAYFRNRAPLDDSGMPKDRFSAEMPDATLATLKIQPSEPRDSAVYFCASGLERKVGRGRETQYFGPGTRLLVL.

A single count supports this clone. The genes are TRBV30 and TRBJ2-5; 7 positions agree with TRBD2. Germline lookup yields CDR1 GTSNPN and CDR2 SVGIG (reference sequence). With V trimmed by 2 bases and J by 4 bases, 7 bases remained unmatched. This CDR3 is built from 14 residues. CDR3 protein: CAWSKRGEGETQYF. The CDR3 nucleotides read TGTGCCTGGAGTAAGCGGGGAGAGGGAGAGACCCAGTACTTC. The full variable domain, rest sourced from reference TRBV30 and TRBJ2-5, is SQTIHQWPATLVQPVGSPLSLECTVEGTSNPNLYWYRQAAGRGLQLLFYSVGIGQISSEVPQNLSASRPQDRQFILSSKKLLLSDSGFYLCAWSKRGEGETQYFGPGTRLLVL.

This clone has only a few counts. The V and J genes are TRBV19 and TRBJ1-2; 9 bases are shared with TRBD1. The ends lost 5 bases at V and 6 bases at J; junction bases unmatched: 10. The germline CDR1 and CDR2 sequences are LNHDA and SQIVND (reference sequence). CDR3 length: 15 residues. Here the CDR3 DNA reads TGTGCCAGTAGTCATGGACAGGGGAATAAGAATGGCTACACCTTC. Translation gives CASSHGQGNKNGYTF.

This clone was detected only a few times. The chain is built from TRBV7-9 and TRBJ1-1, with D unclear. Trimming stripped 1 base from V and 1 base from J, with 10 bases between. The CDR3 totals 15 residues. Looked up from germline, CDR1 is SEHNR and CDR2 is FQNEAQ (reference sequence). CDR3 loop: CASSLVGLTNTEAFF. The CDR3 nucleotides read TGTGCCAGCAGCTTAGTGGGCTTGACGAACACTGAAGCTTTCTTT.

This clone was seen just once. This sequence joins TRBV25-1 and TRBJ1-4; D unresolved. The CDR3 sequence is 13 residues long. V was cut by 1 base and J by 11 bases, with 11 bases left in between. CDR1 and CDR2 (germline): MGHDK, SYGVNS. CDR3 in amino acids: CASSESPGRKLFF. In DNA form, the CDR3 reads TGTGCCAGCAGTGAATCGCCGGGGAGGAAACTGTTTTTT. The full variable domain, in which reference TRBV25-1 and TRBJ1-4 provide the parts outside the CDR3, is EADIYQTPRYLVIGTGKKITLECSQTMGHDKMYWYQQDPGMELHLIHYSYGVNSTEKGDLSSESTVSRIRTEHFPLTLESARPSHTSQYLCASSESPGRKLFFGSGTQLSVL.

The V and J genes are TRBV5-1 and TRBJ2-5; 9 bases fit TRBD1. The CDR3 is made up of 15 amino acids. Unmatched junction bases numbered 9, after V lost 4 bases and J lost 5 bases. The germline CDR1 and CDR2 sequences are SGHRS and YFSETQ. The CDR3 region is CASSAGTGRLETQYF. The CDR3 coding sequence is TGCGCCAGCAGCGCCGGGACAGGGCGTCTGGAGACCCAGTACTTC.

V gene TRBV7-8 combines with J gene TRBJ2-7; TRBD1 is a possible D gene (6 bases). This CDR3 spans 17 amino acids. The V end was cut by 5 bases, the J end by 3 bases, with 23 bases between. CDR1 SGHVS and CDR2 FQNEAQ come from the germline V gene. CDR3 in amino acids: CASSIFHREVEGYEQYF. DNA for the CDR3: TGTGCCAGCAGCATATTCCACAGGGAAGTCGAGGGCTACGAGCAGTACTTC.

The rearrangement joins TRBV5-1 to TRBJ2-2, with TRBD2 matching 8 bases. The CDR3 loop spans 14 amino acids. Unmatched junction bases numbered 4, after V lost 4 bases and J lost 5 bases. The germline CDR1 and CDR2 sequences are SGHRS and YFSETQ. The CDR3 is CASSGTSVTGELFF. The CDR3 region has the DNA TGCGCCAGCAGCGGGACTAGTGTGACCGGGGAGCTGTTTTTT.

Worth noting for this clone: One end of the junction fails to match germline, which may point to a read error. The chain carries TRBV18 and TRBJ2-5; possibly TRBD1 for D (5 bases). CDR1 is KGHSH and CDR2 is LQKENI in the germline V gene. This CDR3 comprises 14 residues. The CDR3 bases are TGTGCCAGCTCCCCTAGAGTGGGGCAAGCGACCCAGTACTTC. Translating it yields CASSPRVGQATQYF. The full variable domain, with the rest looked up from reference TRBV18 and TRBJ2-5, is NAGVMQNPRHLVRRRGQEARLRCSPMKGHSHVYWYRQLPEEGLKFMVYLQKENIIDESGMPKERFSAEFPKEGPSILRIQQVVRGDSAAYFCASSPRVGQATQYFGPGTRLLVL.

The chain has TRBV11-1 and TRBJ1-2, with a weak D call TRBD1 (6 bases). In germline, CDR1 is SGHAT, CDR2 FQDESV (reference sequence). This CDR3 has 14 amino acids. Trimming pared 1 base from V and 4 bases from J, leaving 10 bases between. The CDR3 sequence: CASSLEARGYGYTF. The CDR3 DNA sequence: TGTGCCAGCAGCTTAGAGGCCAGGGGCTATGGCTACACCTTC.

The chain combines TRBV12-3 or TRBV12-4 with TRBJ1-6; D is ambiguous. CDR3 size: 13 residues. V lost 3 bases to trimming and J lost 10 bases, with 10 bases between them. The CDR3 DNA follows: TGTGCCAGCAGTTTCCGATTGGAGTCACCCCTCCACTTT. Translated: CASSFRLESPLHF.

DNA of the CDR3: TGCGCCAGCAGCCAAGATCTGGTCCCCACGGGTGGAGATACGCAGTATTTT. Translation gives CASSQDLVPTGGDTQYF. The chain couples TRBV4-1 to TRBJ2-3; D ambiguous. Germline CDR1 reads MGHRA; CDR2 reads YSYEKL. V lost 0 bases, J lost 5 bases, and 18 bases lay in between. The length of the CDR3 is 17 residues.

This chain links TRBV5-1 with TRBJ2-3; 11 nucleotides match TRBD2. Germline loops: CDR1 SGHRS, CDR2 YFSETQ. Losses at the gene ends were 1 base for V and 5 bases for J; bases not matched to a gene: 3. This CDR3 is built from 15 residues. Here the CDR3 reads CASSLIAGGKDTQYF. Written as DNA, the CDR3 is TGCGCCAGCAGCTTGATAGCGGGGGGGAAAGATACGCAGTATTTT.

The chain is built from TRBV5-1 and TRBJ2-1, with 11 nucleotides matching TRBD2. The length of the CDR3 is 15 residues. The J segment lost 7 bases and the V segment lost 1 base, leaving 4 bases of the junction unmatched. Germline CDR1 is SGHRS and CDR2 is YFSETQ. CDR3 coding DNA: TGCGCCAGCAGCTTGATGTCTAGCGGGGGGAATGAGCAGTTCTTC. Translation: CASSLMSSGGNEQFF.

The chain combines TRBV5-1 with TRBJ1-2; no firm D call. The germline gives CDR1 SGHRS, CDR2 YFSETQ. The CDR3 runs to 15 residues. Trimming pared 0 bases from V and 4 bases from J, leaving 13 bases between. The DNA of the CDR3 is TGCGCCAGCAGCTTGGTCGGCAGAGGCGGCTATGGCTACACCTTC. The encoded protein is CASSLVGRGGYGYTF.

This clone came up a few times. The gene calls are TRBV12-3 or TRBV12-4 and TRBJ2-1, with a possible D match to TRBD1 (5 bases). This CDR3 has 10 residues. The DNA of the CDR3 is TGTGCAAACGCAGGGAATGAGCAGTTCTTC. Protein: CANAGNEQFF.

The chain combines TRBV3-1 (or the pseudogene TRBV3-2) with TRBJ2-5; 8 bases align to TRBD1. J gave up 5 bases and V 3 bases, and 14 bases lay outside the gene matches. This CDR3 has 17 residues. The germline V gene has CDR1 LGHDT and CDR2 YNNKEL (reference sequence). The CDR3 DNA is TGTGCCAGCAGCCACCCCCAACCGGGACAGGAAGGGGAGACCCAGTACTTC. The encoded protein is CASSHPQPGQEGETQYF.

In this sample, this clone turned up a few times. Other DNA sequences within the sample encode an identical CDR3. The CDR3 DNA reads TGTGCCAGCAGCCCCCCGAGCACAGATACGCAGTATTTT. Translating gives CASSPPSTDTQYF. This sequence joins TRBV3-1 (or the pseudogene TRBV3-2) and TRBJ2-3; D gene uncertain. CDR1 is LGHDT and CDR2 is YNNKEL in the germline V gene (reference sequence). CDR3 length: 13 amino acids. Trimming removed 4 bases from V and 0 bases from J, with 5 bases in between.

The chain carries TRBV18 and TRBJ1-5, with D possibly being TRBD1 (6 bases). V gave up 6 bases and J gave up 4 bases, with 19 bases separating them. The CDR3 is made up of 16 amino acids. CDR1 KGHSH and CDR2 LQKENI come from the germline V gene. The CDR3 bases are TGTGCCAGCTCCCCTAACAGGCAGAGGGGGAATCAGCCCCAGCATTTT. Its protein is CASSPNRQRGNQPQHF.

The table lists this clone with many counts. The rearrangement uses TRBV6-5 and TRBJ1-5; a weak D match, TRBD1 (6 bases). V lost 8 bases to trimming and J lost 3 bases, with 11 bases between them. CDR1 is MNHEY, CDR2 SVGAGI, per germline. The CDR3 spans 13 residues. The CDR3 loop is CASLQGNNQPQHF. CDR3 coding DNA: TGTGCCAGCCTCCAGGGGAACAATCAGCCCCAGCATTTT.

The chain links TRBV7-2 to TRBJ2-2, with 13 nucleotides matching TRBD2. CDR1 is SGHTA and CDR2 is FQGNSA in the germline V gene. The CDR3 totals 18 residues. With 5 bases clipped from V and 4 bases from J, the junction kept 10 bases outside the gene matches. Here the CDR3 reads CASSPRTLAGGSTGELFF. The CDR3 DNA reads TGTGCCAGCAGCCCACGAACACTAGCGGGGGGGTCCACCGGGGAGCTGTTTTTT.

This clone was recorded a few times. This rearrangement joins TRBV30 to TRBJ1-2; perhaps TRBD1 as D (5 bases). Germline CDR1 is GTSNPN and CDR2 is SVGIG (reference sequence). The CDR3 has 12 amino acids. Deletions cut 7 bases from V and 4 bases from J, with 13 bases between. CDR3 loop: CALTGTFYGYTF. The CDR3 nucleotides read TGTGCCTTGACCGGGACTTTCTATGGCTACACCTTC.